The clone carrying this T cell receptor beta chain was counted only a few times. Its antigen is still unknown. Per germline, CDR1 MNHEY and CDR2 SMNVEV (reference sequence). The CDR3 length is 14 residues. V dropped 10 bases and J dropped 0 bases, with 12 bases sitting between them. This sample stems from a study of T-cell memory formation after mild COVID-19. Findings and caveats of the study: Some responding clones appeared in pre-infection memory, suggesting cross-reactive memory joined. Researchers could not confirm that second-wave clones peaking on day 37 targeted SARS-CoV-2.

TCRdb fed the 5' RACE reads into MiXCR, producing one record per CDR3 protein. The table includes about 390,000 distinct CDR3 sequences, approximately 15% detected once. This sequence originates from a man aged 18 to 29 who had mild COVID-19 (a few samples of this study predate the infection). Cell type and time point are not known. The rearrangement links TRBV27 to TRBJ1-4, with D uncertain. Sequenced sample: PBMCs or a T cell subset sorted from them (not recorded which). CDR3 sequence: CATRRASTNEKLFF. The CDR3 coding sequence is TGTGCCACCAGGCGGGCCTCAACTAATGAAAAACTGTTTTTT.